The 16 T cell receptor beta chains listed next were all sequenced from one sample in a study of blood T cell repertoires in COVID-19. Some clones are missing from TCRdb's copy, which holds only in-frame ones; the method was immunoSEQ multiplex PCR. The table lists fewer than 150,000 clones, approximately 86% of them singletons, with around 18% in the top ten. Sequencing was carried out using peripheral blood. These receptors were taken from a woman between 45 and 65 years old who had recovered from COVID-19.

The J gene is TRBJ1-4, the V gene TRBV30; D is unresolved. The CDR3 loop spans 13 amino acids. V lost 0 bases to trimming and J lost 4 bases, with 6 bases between them. Per the germline V gene, CDR1 is GTSNPN and CDR2 is SVGIG (reference sequence). For the CDR3, the DNA is TGTGCCTGGAGTGTATCCGTTAATGAAAAACTGTTTTTT. Amino acid sequence: CAWSVSVNEKLFF.

This chain links TRBV14 with TRBJ1-2; D ambiguous. Trimming removed 4 bases at V and 0 bases at J, with 12 bases between. The germline gives CDR1 SGHDN, CDR2 FVKESK. The CDR3 has 15 amino acids. CDR3 loop: CASSRRWPPNYGYTF. The CDR3, as DNA: TGTGCCAGCAGCCGCAGATGGCCCCCTAACTATGGCTACACCTTC. Using reference TRBV14 and TRBJ1-2 for the parts outside the CDR3, the full variable domain is EAGVTQFPSHSVIEKGQTVTLRCDPISGHDNLYWYRRVMGKEIKFLLHFVKESKQDESGMPNNRFLAERTGGTYSTLKVQPAELEDSGVYFCASSRRWPPNYGYTFGSGTRLTVV.

The CDR3 region has the DNA TGTGCCGGACGACAGGTTGAGCCCGGGGAGCTGTTTTTT. This gives the protein CAGRQVEPGELFF. The chain has TRBV6-5 and TRBJ2-2; D might be TRBD1 (6 bases). Trimming left V 11 bases short and J 6 bases short, with 16 bases between. Per the germline V gene, CDR1 is MNHEY and CDR2 is SVGAGI. The CDR3 has 13 residues.

This rearrangement joins TRBV7-3 to TRBJ2-5, with 8 positions matching TRBD1. The CDR3 covers 13 residues. With 6 bases clipped from V and 4 bases from J, the junction kept 4 bases outside the gene matches. Germline CDR1 and CDR2: SGHTA and FQGTGA. CDR3 in DNA: TGTGCCAGCAGTCCCGGGACAGGAGAGACCCAGTACTTC. Translation: CASSPGTGETQYF. Full variable domain (missing parts from reference TRBV7-3 and TRBJ2-5): GAGVSQTPSNKVTEKGKYVELRCDPISGHTALYWYRQSLGQGPEFLIYFQGTGAADDSGLPNDRFFAVRPEGSVSTLKIQRTERGDSAVYLCASSPGTGETQYFGPGTRLLVL.

This rearrangement joins TRBV19 to TRBJ2-7, with 9 bases matching TRBD1. Germline CDR1 reads LNHDA; CDR2 reads SQIVND (reference sequence). J lost 3 bases, V lost 7 bases, and 13 bases had no gene match. This CDR3 spans 16 amino acids. CDR3 nucleotides: TGTGCCAGTACCAAATCCGGCGGGACAGGGATCTACGAGCAGTACTTC. Translated: CASTKSGGTGIYEQYF.

The V and J genes are TRBV3-1 (or the pseudogene TRBV3-2) and TRBJ2-7; TRBD2 aligns across 7 bases. The CDR3 runs 16 residues. Germline trimming cut 4 bases from V and 3 bases from J; bases unmatched to any gene: 12. From germline, CDR1 is LGHDT and CDR2 YNNKEL (reference sequence). The CDR3 spells CASSLGFGGGGYEQYF. CDR3 DNA: TGTGCCAGCAGCCTAGGTTTTGGTGGGGGGGGCTACGAGCAGTACTTC.

The rearrangement links TRBV3-1 (or the pseudogene TRBV3-2) to TRBJ2-4; 10 nucleotides match TRBD2. CDR3 length: 16 residues. With V trimmed by 3 bases and J by 1 base, 3 bases remained unmatched. Germline values: CDR1 LGHDT, CDR2 YNNKEL (reference sequence). CDR3 in DNA: TGTGCCAGCAGCCATTTAGCGGGGGGCGCCAAAAACATTCAGTACTTC. This translates into CASSHLAGGAKNIQYF.

V and J are TRBV18 and TRBJ2-2; TRBD1 agrees at 7 bases. Germline trimming cut 6 bases from V and 2 bases from J; bases unmatched to any gene: 6. CDR3 length equals 15 residues. Per the germline V gene, CDR1 is KGHSH and CDR2 is LQKENI. The CDR3 sequence: CASSAGQENTGELFF. As DNA, the CDR3 is TGTGCCAGCTCCGCCGGACAGGAAAACACCGGGGAGCTGTTTTTT.

This rearrangement joins TRBV6-5 to TRBJ1-1; D is unresolved. The CDR3 spans 12 residues. Trimming removed 6 bases from V and 0 bases from J, with 5 bases in between. The germline gives CDR1 MNHEY, CDR2 SVGAGI. CDR3 nucleotides: TGTGCCAGCAGCAACATGAACACTGAAGCTTTCTTT. Amino acid sequence: CASSNMNTEAFF.

The chain uses TRBV6-5 and TRBJ1-3, with D tentatively TRBD1 (5 bases). Germline V CDR1 and CDR2: MNHEY, SVGAGI. V lost 8 bases to trimming and J lost 0 bases, with 11 bases between them. The CDR3 covers 14 residues. The CDR3 spells CASGASISGNTIYF. CDR3 in DNA: TGTGCCAGCGGGGCGTCGATCTCTGGAAACACCATATATTTT.

The chain is built from TRBV5-1 and TRBJ2-7, with 9 bases aligning to TRBD1. Germline CDR1 SGHRS, CDR2 YFSETQ. This CDR3 has 15 amino acids. Losses at the gene ends were 4 bases for V and 1 base for J; bases not matched to a gene: 6. The CDR3 loop reads CASSRGQGSSYEQYF. The CDR3 DNA is TGCGCCAGCAGCCGGGGACAGGGATCATCCTACGAGCAGTACTTC.

The V and J genes are TRBV10-3 and TRBJ1-3; D remains unclear. CDR3 length: 16 residues. Per the germline V gene, CDR1 is ENHRY and CDR2 is SYGVKD. V dropped 10 bases and J dropped 2 bases, with 21 bases sitting between them. The DNA of the CDR3 is TGTGCCACTAGCTTTTTCGGCCCCGGGGCTGGAAACACCATATATTTT. It yields the protein CATSFFGPGAGNTIYF.

This chain connects TRBV9 to TRBJ2-3, with 9 bases matching TRBD2. V lost 4 bases, J lost 6 bases, and 9 bases stayed unmatched. Per germline, CDR1 SGDLS and CDR2 YYNGEE. CDR3 size: 15 residues. The chain's CDR3 is CASSSFEREVDTQYF. The CDR3, as DNA: TGTGCCAGCAGCTCTTTTGAGCGGGAGGTGGATACGCAGTATTTT. The full variable domain, with the rest looked up from reference TRBV9 and TRBJ2-3, is DSGVTQTPKHLITATGQRVTLRCSPRSGDLSVYWYQQSLDQGLQFLIQYYNGEERAKGNILERFSAQQFPDLHSELNLSSLELGDSALYFCASSSFEREVDTQYFGPGTRLTVL.

The CDR3 reads CASSSGYYGYTF. The CDR3 DNA follows: TGTGCCAGCAGCTCCGGTTACTATGGCTACACCTTC. The rearrangement uses TRBV5-6 and TRBJ1-2; unclear D gene. The length of the CDR3 is 12 residues. Germline-derived CDR1 and CDR2 are SGHDT and YYEEEE. V was pared by 3 bases and J by 3 bases, with 6 bases between.

The V call is TRBV12-5, the J call TRBJ2-2; tentatively, D is TRBD2 (6 bases). This CDR3 has 14 residues. V dropped 6 bases and J dropped 3 bases, with 11 bases sitting between them. The germline V gene has CDR1 LGHNT and CDR2 FRNRAP. The chain's CDR3 is CASGARGYTGELFF. The CDR3 bases are TGTGCTAGTGGGGCCCGGGGGTACACCGGGGAGCTGTTTTTT.

In regard to this clone: The sample has other DNA sequences that encode this CDR3 too. The V and J genes are TRBV19 and TRBJ1-4, with D uncertain. This CDR3 is 13 amino acids long. Between the trimmed V and J ends, which lost 4 bases and 7 bases, there was a span of 10 bases. CDR1 is LNHDA, CDR2 SQIVND, per germline (reference sequence). The DNA of the CDR3 is TGTGCCAGTAGTACGGGAGGAAGTGAAAAACTGTTTTTT. Translating it yields CASSTGGSEKLFF.